The rows below give T cell receptor beta chains drawn from one sample of a study of T-cell reconstitution after alpha-beta-depleted transplantation in children. MiXCR, applied by TCRdb to the PCR reads, yields one record per CDR3 protein. The sample consists of approximately 240,000 distinct CDR3 sequences, under 9.5% of them appearing once. The material sequenced was PBMCs from the stem cell graft donor, taken from the stem cell graft. All receptors come from a human donor who donated a stem cell graft to a child with acute lymphoblastic leukemia. The CDR3 runs from the conserved cysteine through the conserved F or W. The order of the fields is V gene, CDR3 length, D gene, J gene, clone size, CDR3 DNA, CDR3 protein. A D gene is named only where the DNA matches it firmly. Clone size is given for some rows only: seen once, a few or many times, or a class if the clone is expanded.

TRBV27	14	-	TRBJ1-2	-	TGTGCCAGCAGTCCGCGGTGGGAGGCCTATGGCTACACCTTC	CASSPRWEAYGYTF
TRBV6-5	12	-	TRBJ1-2	-	TGTGCCAGCAGTGGCGGGGGGGACGGCTACACCTTC	CASSGGGDGYTF
TRBV5-1	17	-	TRBJ1-1	few	TGCGCCAGCAGCTCCTTCTTCACCGGGACGGTGAACACTGAAGCTTTCTTT	CASSSFFTGTVNTEAFF
TRBV19	16	-	TRBJ2-1	-	TGTGCCAGTAGTATAGATGCGGCAGGGACGTACAATGAGCAGTTCTTC	CASSIDAAGTYNEQFF
TRBV20-1	13	-	TRBJ2-3	-	TGCAGTGCTAGCCACGGGGTCACAGATACGCAGTATTTT	CSASHGVTDTQYF
TRBV4-2	16	-	TRBJ1-4	-	TGTGCCAGCAGCCGAGAGGTCGGCATCTACGGCGAAAAACTGTTTTTT	CASSREVGIYGEKLFF
TRBV2	19	TRBD1	TRBJ1-3	-	TGTGCCAGCAGTTTTTCCGGGACAGGGCTGGAGGGTCCGAGAAACACCATATATTTT	CASSFSGTGLEGPRNTIYF
TRBV24-1	16	TRBD1	TRBJ2-3	many	TGTGCCACCAGTGATTTTGGACCCGGGACAGGGAATACGCAGTATTTT	CATSDFGPGTGNTQYF
TRBV9	12	TRBD1	TRBJ2-3	-	TGTGCCAGCAACAGGGGGATAGATACGCAGTATTTT	CASNRGIDTQYF
TRBV7-6	19	-	TRBJ2-3	many	TGTGCCAGCAGCCCTGGTGGAGGAAGGGCGGGGAAGGGGGTTGATACGCAGTATTTT	CASSPGGGRAGKGVDTQYF
TRBV12-3/TRBV12-4	14	-	TRBJ1-1	few	TGTGCCAGCAGTGCCCTAGTGGAGAACACTGAAGCTTTCTTT	CASSALVENTEAFF
TRBV4-1	17	-	TRBJ2-2	-	TGCGCCAGCAGCCAATTCGGAGACGTAGCGAACACCGGGGAGCTGTTTTTT	CASSQFGDVANTGELFF
TRBV7-8	13	-	TRBJ2-7	-	TGTGCCAGCAGCGGGCGCCTCTGGAACGAGCAGTACTTC	CASSGRLWNEQYF